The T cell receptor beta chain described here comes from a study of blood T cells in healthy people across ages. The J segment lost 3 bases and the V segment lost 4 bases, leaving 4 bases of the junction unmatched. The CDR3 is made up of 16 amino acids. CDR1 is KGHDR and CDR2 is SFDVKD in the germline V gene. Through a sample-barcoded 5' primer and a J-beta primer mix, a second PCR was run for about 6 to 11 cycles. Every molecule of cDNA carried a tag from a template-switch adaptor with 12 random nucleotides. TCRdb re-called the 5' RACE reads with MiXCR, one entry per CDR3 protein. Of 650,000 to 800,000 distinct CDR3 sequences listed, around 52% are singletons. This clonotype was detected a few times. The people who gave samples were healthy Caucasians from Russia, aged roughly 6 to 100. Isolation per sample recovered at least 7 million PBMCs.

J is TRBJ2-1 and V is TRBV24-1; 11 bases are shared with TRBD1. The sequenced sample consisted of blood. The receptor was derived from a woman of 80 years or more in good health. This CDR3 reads CATSDPGTGGYNEQFF. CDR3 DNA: TGTGCCACCAGTGACCCCGGGACAGGGGGCTACAATGAGCAGTTCTTC.